A selection of T cell receptor beta chains follows, all from one sample in a study of blood T cell repertoires in COVID-19. Profiling relied on immunoSEQ multiplex PCR, and the TCRdb table lists in-frame clones only, not all of them. The table records about 100,000 clones, 90% of them present only once. Sequenced: peripheral blood. The receptor set was obtained from a middle-aged man with acute or convalescent COVID-19. CDR3s leave out the opening cysteine and the closing phenylalanine or tryptophan.

j_call: TRBJ2-7; v_call: TRBV11-3; cdr3_aa: ASSFTGATYVEQY
j_call: TRBJ2-2; v_call: TRBV4-2; cdr3_aa: ASSQDIFLAGANTGELF
j_call: TRBJ2-1; v_call: TRBV30; cdr3_aa: AWSMRSEQF
j_call: TRBJ2-1; v_call: TRBV27; cdr3_aa: ASSLRLAGWDEQF
j_call: TRBJ1-1; v_call: TRBV6-5; cdr3_aa: ASSYKTGYSEAF
j_call: TRBJ1-5; v_call: TRBV5-6; cdr3_aa: ASSSDRGNQPQH
j_call: TRBJ2-1; v_call: TRBV19; cdr3_aa: ASSILAGGSYNEQF
j_call: TRBJ1-1; v_call: TRBV6-5; cdr3_aa: ASSPGGGTEAF
j_call: TRBJ2-7; v_call: TRBV7-8; cdr3_aa: ASSLNRDYEQY
j_call: TRBJ2-1; v_call: TRBV13; cdr3_aa: ASSLGDLRVNEQF
j_call: TRBJ1-2; v_call: TRBV7-2; cdr3_aa: ASSLVGVGYT
j_call: TRBJ1-5; v_call: TRBV18; cdr3_aa: ASSRVRDPTGSNQPQH
j_call: TRBJ1-6; v_call: TRBV6-5; cdr3_aa: ASSTRTDSPLH
j_call: TRBJ1-1; v_call: TRBV11-2; cdr3_aa: ASSSIGGNTEAF
j_call: TRBJ1-2; v_call: TRBV27; cdr3_aa: ASSLNIGYGYT
j_call: TRBJ2-5; v_call: TRBV5-5; cdr3_aa: ASSFLTGNVETQY
j_call: TRBJ2-7; v_call: TRBV6-5; cdr3_aa: ASKEGQGAHEQY
j_call: TRBJ2-7; v_call: TRBV7-2; cdr3_aa: ASSPRDSLTKQY
j_call: TRBJ2-7; v_call: TRBV11-2; cdr3_aa: ASSRTAYEQY
j_call: TRBJ1-6; v_call: TRBV10-3; cdr3_aa: AISTGDNSPLH
j_call: TRBJ2-5; v_call: TRBV5-1; cdr3_aa: ASGALNRGLVGETQY
j_call: TRBJ2-5; v_call: TRBV6-2/TRBV6-3; cdr3_aa: ASSPGGRWETQY
j_call: TRBJ1-2; v_call: TRBV29-1; cdr3_aa: SVVGGPSGYGYT
j_call: TRBJ2-7; v_call: TRBV11-2; cdr3_aa: ASSLGTSKEQY
j_call: TRBJ1-2; v_call: TRBV27; cdr3_aa: ASSSGQGGGGYT
j_call: TRBJ1-1; v_call: TRBV18; cdr3_aa: ASSPPPGRNTEAF
j_call: TRBJ2-7; v_call: TRBV6-6; cdr3_aa: ASSYSTSGIEQY
j_call: TRBJ1-2; v_call: TRBV19; cdr3_aa: ASSMRPGAPGYT
j_call: TRBJ2-1; v_call: TRBV6-5; cdr3_aa: ASTHWGGNYNEQF
j_call: TRBJ1-2; v_call: TRBV2; cdr3_aa: ASSAFRQDYGYT
j_call: TRBJ1-6; v_call: TRBV7-2; cdr3_aa: ASSLVGAGSPLH
j_call: TRBJ2-7; v_call: TRBV24-1; cdr3_aa: ATHGLQDSYEQY
j_call: TRBJ2-5; v_call: TRBV20-1; cdr3_aa: SASSAGGRETQY
j_call: TRBJ2-3; v_call: TRBV18; cdr3_aa: ASSSGLNRETDTQY
j_call: TRBJ2-1; v_call: TRBV5-1; cdr3_aa: ASSPRLSGRTYNEQF
j_call: TRBJ1-4; v_call: TRBV5-6; cdr3_aa: ASRSQTGLGEKLF
j_call: TRBJ2-3; v_call: TRBV9; cdr3_aa: ASSSPSGRATDTQY
j_call: TRBJ1-1; v_call: TRBV7-9; cdr3_aa: ASSLGEGTEAF
j_call: TRBJ2-7; v_call: TRBV7-2; cdr3_aa: ASSLKVGGLAGGEQY
j_call: TRBJ1-4; v_call: TRBV11-2; cdr3_aa: ASSLGWAGANEKLF
j_call: TRBJ1-5; v_call: TRBV6-1; cdr3_aa: ASTQGDQPQH
j_call: TRBJ1-5; v_call: TRBV5-1; cdr3_aa: ASSLTGSSNQPQH
j_call: TRBJ2-3; v_call: TRBV5-4; cdr3_aa: ASSRRQGGHTQY
j_call: TRBJ2-2; v_call: TRBV6-5; cdr3_aa: ASSYLGQGNTGELF
j_call: TRBJ1-3; v_call: TRBV7-7; cdr3_aa: ASSSSPLGQGAGNTIY
j_call: TRBJ2-7; v_call: TRBV19; cdr3_aa: ASSIQGYEQY
j_call: TRBJ2-3; v_call: TRBV6-5; cdr3_aa: ASSLLAATTDTQY
j_call: TRBJ2-5; v_call: TRBV5-5; cdr3_aa: ASRKEQGPVETQY
j_call: TRBJ2-5; v_call: TRBV6-2/TRBV6-3; cdr3_aa: ASSYGGGRYRETQY
j_call: TRBJ2-7; v_call: TRBV7-9; cdr3_aa: ASSLTTGIYEQY
j_call: TRBJ2-3; v_call: TRBV19; cdr3_aa: ASSRIAGGTDTQY
j_call: TRBJ2-1; v_call: TRBV7-6; cdr3_aa: ASSWTSGSGYNEQF
j_call: TRBJ2-2; v_call: TRBV29-1; cdr3_aa: SVAGSIGELF
j_call: TRBJ2-6; v_call: TRBV19; cdr3_aa: ASTSRGSGSNVLT
j_call: TRBJ2-5; v_call: TRBV24-1; cdr3_aa: ATSDGQGAETQY
j_call: TRBJ2-1; v_call: TRBV9; cdr3_aa: ASSDQPIAGAEQF
j_call: TRBJ2-2; v_call: TRBV6-5; cdr3_aa: ASSNPSKNTGELF
j_call: TRBJ2-7; v_call: TRBV18; cdr3_aa: ASSPSRGFYEQY
j_call: TRBJ2-5; v_call: TRBV19; cdr3_aa: ASSIGDRWETQY
j_call: TRBJ2-7; v_call: TRBV7-2; cdr3_aa: ASSLGLALSYEQY